This is a list of T cell receptor beta chains from one sample in a study of identical twins. In TCRdb, the 5' RACE reads were re-called with MiXCR into one record per CDR3 protein. This sample yields about 700,000 distinct CDR3 sequences, of which 6.1% are seen a single time; roughly 2% belongs to the top ten. Sequencing used naive T cells sorted from blood. These receptors came from a man aged 18 to 30 in good health. Both conserved end residues are part of each CDR3. A D gene is named only where the DNA matches it firmly. Clone size is shown for a subset of rows, as once, few, many or a class of expanded clone.

cdr3_aa cdr3_nt j_call d_call clone_size v_call
CASSGPGQNSGNTIYF TGTGCCAGCAGTGGTCCGGGACAGAACTCTGGAAACACCATATATTTT TRBJ1-3 TRBD1 NA TRBV6-1
CSAEPKDRGHAGELFF TGCAGTGCGGAGCCCAAGGACAGGGGGCATGCCGGGGAGCTGTTTTTT TRBJ2-2 TRBD1 many TRBV20-1
CASSAGLAGGRPGELFF TGCGCCAGCAGCGCGGGACTAGCGGGAGGTCGGCCCGGGGAGCTGTTTTTT TRBJ2-2 TRBD2 many TRBV5-1
CAWGTGGLEETQYF TGTGCCTGGGGCACGGGTGGGTTGGAAGAGACCCAGTACTTC TRBJ2-5 NA NA TRBV30
CSVLGLEKGMYDHTF TGCAGCGTACTCGGCCTGGAGAAGGGAATGTATGATCACACCTTC TRBJ1-2 NA few TRBV29-1
CAISEGTETTGELFF TGTGCCATCAGTGAAGGGACAGAGACGACCGGGGAGCTGTTTTTT TRBJ2-2 TRBD1 many TRBV10-3
CASSLSHPTGTDGYTF TGTGCCAGCAGCTTGTCCCACCCGACAGGGACTGATGGCTACACCTTC TRBJ1-2 TRBD1 NA TRBV5-5
CASSTGVNNSPLHF TGTGCCAGCAGTACAGGGGTGAATAATTCACCCCTCCACTTT TRBJ1-6 TRBD1 many TRBV12-3/TRBV12-4
CSVGQANYGYTF TGCAGCGTTGGTCAGGCGAACTATGGCTACACCTTC TRBJ1-2 NA many TRBV29-1
CSASSGAYEQYF TGCAGTGCTAGTTCCGGAGCCTACGAGCAGTACTTC TRBJ2-7 NA many TRBV20-1
CSARVTGFDEKLFF TGCAGTGCTAGAGTTACAGGGTTTGATGAAAAACTGTTTTTT TRBJ1-4 NA many TRBV20-1
CASSETEGEGELFF TGTGCCAGCAGCGAGACGGAGGGGGAAGGGGAGCTGTTTTTT TRBJ2-2 NA many TRBV13
CASIPYPGTDTQYF TGCGCCAGCATCCCATACCCAGGCACAGATACGCAGTATTTT TRBJ2-3 NA NA TRBV5-1
CASSRAPDMNEKLFF TGTGCCAGCAGCCGGGCCCCCGACATGAATGAAAAACTGTTTTTT TRBJ1-4 NA many TRBV11-2
CSGEAGQETQYF TGCAGTGGGGAGGCGGGCCAAGAGACCCAGTACTTC TRBJ2-5 NA few TRBV20-1
CSASLAPDAQYF TGCAGTGCTAGTCTAGCGCCAGATGCGCAGTATTTT TRBJ2-3 NA NA TRBV20-1
CSARQFQQGAGEKLFF TGCAGTGCTAGACAATTCCAACAGGGGGCAGGAGAAAAACTGTTTTTT TRBJ1-4 TRBD1 NA TRBV20-1
CASSPSPNRDTQYF TGTGCCAGCAGTCCTTCCCCAAATCGAGATACGCAGTATTTT TRBJ2-3 NA few TRBV27
CASSLAHTSGLAFNEQFF TGTGCCAGCAGCTTAGCACACACGTCGGGACTAGCGTTCAATGAGCAGTTCTTC TRBJ2-1 TRBD2 few TRBV7-6
CSASQDRANTEAFF TGCAGTGCTAGCCAGGACAGGGCGAACACTGAAGCTTTCTTT TRBJ1-1 TRBD1 NA TRBV20-1
CASSQENPAGGVNEQFF TGCGCCAGCAGCCAAGAAAATCCAGCGGGAGGAGTCAATGAGCAGTTCTTC TRBJ2-1 TRBD2 few TRBV4-3
CASSVGTGAGYTF TGTGCCAGCAGCGTGGGGACAGGAGCTGGCTACACCTTC TRBJ1-2 TRBD1 few TRBV5-4
CASSPLALPNEQFF TGTGCCAGCAGTCCACTAGCTCTTCCCAATGAGCAGTTCTTC TRBJ2-1 NA many TRBV27
CASTDSSGSTDTQYF TGTGCCAGCACCGATTCTAGCGGGAGCACAGATACGCAGTATTTT TRBJ2-3 TRBD2 many TRBV7-9
CASSSFGPGLAGVNIQYF TGTGCCAGCAGTTCCTTTGGACCGGGACTAGCGGGAGTTAACATTCAGTACTTC TRBJ2-4 TRBD2 many TRBV12-3/TRBV12-4
CASPRGTVGTSGITDTQYF TGTGCCAGCCCGAGGGGGACAGTGGGGACTAGCGGGATAACAGATACGCAGTATTTT TRBJ2-3 TRBD2 many TRBV12-3/TRBV12-4
CASSQEGRGPDGQFF TGCGCCAGCAGCCAAGAGGGACGAGGCCCGGATGGCCAGTTCTTC TRBJ2-1 NA NA TRBV4-3
CASSDGGNSYNEQFF TGTGCCAGCAGCGACGGCGGGAATTCCTACAATGAGCAGTTCTTC TRBJ2-1 NA NA TRBV3-1
CASSATGYGYTF TGTGCCAGCAGCGCCACAGGGTATGGCTACACCTTC TRBJ1-2 NA many TRBV2
CASSLVLAGNEQFF TGCGCCAGCAGCTTGGTACTAGCGGGAAATGAGCAGTTCTTC TRBJ2-1 TRBD2 many TRBV5-1
CASSEEELVFSMNEQFF TGTGCCAGCAGTGAGGAGGAATTAGTCTTTTCGATGAATGAGCAGTTCTTC TRBJ2-1 NA NA TRBV6-1
CASSLDRGDKNIQYF TGTGCCAGCAGCTTGGACAGGGGGGACAAAAACATTCAGTACTTC TRBJ2-4 TRBD1 many TRBV5-5
CASSQDGATDPGYTF TGTGCCAGCAGCCAAGATGGAGCCACTGACCCTGGCTACACCTTC TRBJ1-2 NA many TRBV3-1
CSARRVKDEQFF TGCAGTGCTAGAAGGGTTAAGGATGAGCAGTTCTTC TRBJ2-1 NA NA TRBV20-1
CASSAPSGVTDTQYF TGTGCCAGCAGCGCCCCTAGCGGGGTAACAGATACGCAGTATTTT TRBJ2-3 TRBD2 NA TRBV7-3
CAWRETPAWWAFF TGTGCCTGGAGGGAAACCCCGGCTTGGTGGGCTTTCTTT TRBJ1-1 NA NA TRBV30
CASSLEGTGRAFF TGTGCCAGCAGCTTAGAGGGCACGGGCCGGGCTTTCTTT TRBJ1-1 NA many TRBV7-2
CASSLSTGVIEQFF TGCGCCAGCAGCTTGTCAACGGGGGTCATTGAGCAGTTCTTC TRBJ2-1 NA many TRBV5-1
CASNGGYTGELFF TGTGCCAGTAATGGGGGTTACACCGGGGAGCTGTTTTTT TRBJ2-2 NA many TRBV19
CASSFGGAVFQPQHF TGTGCCAGCAGTTTTGGGGGTGCGGTTTTCCAGCCCCAGCATTTT TRBJ1-5 NA many TRBV12-3/TRBV12-4